This is a list of T cell receptor beta chains from one sample in a study of blood T cell repertoires in COVID-19. Generated by immunoSEQ multiplex PCR, the TCRdb table keeps only in-frame clones and is missing some. This sample has approximately 190,000 clones, with around 86% found just once. The sequenced sample was peripheral blood. The receptors stem from a man at least 80 years old with acute or convalescent COVID-19. Each CDR3 is given with its conserved first and last residue. The D gene is left open where the match is weak. Clone size is not always given. Where it is, it says once, few, many or a class for expanded clones.

v_gene	j_gene	d_gene	abundance	CDR3aa	CDR3nt
TRBV7-3	TRBJ2-4	TRBD2	-	CASSLFPRGSGTYGDIQYF	TGTGCCAGCAGCTTATTCCCGCGGGGTAGCGGGACCTATGGGGACATTCAGTACTTC
TRBV11-2	TRBJ1-1	-	-	CASSPIRGRSYTEAFF	TGTGCCAGCAGCCCCATCAGGGGCCGCTCTTACACTGAAGCTTTCTTT
TRBV5-6	TRBJ1-2	-	-	CASRSRARSNYGYTF	TGTGCCAGCAGGTCTCGCGCCCGATCTAACTATGGCTACACCTTC
TRBV5-6	TRBJ2-5	-	few	CASSPWGLAGLGQETQYF	TGTGCCAGCAGCCCCTGGGGCTTGGCAGGTTTAGGACAAGAGACCCAGTACTTC
TRBV5-4	TRBJ2-1	TRBD2	once	CASSLGGSDNEQFF	TGTGCCAGCAGCTTGGGCGGGAGCGACAATGAGCAGTTCTTC
TRBV24-1	TRBJ1-2	TRBD1	-	CATKTRDRLCYGYTF	TGTGCCACTAAGACCCGGGACAGGCTTTGCTATGGCTACACCTTC
TRBV5-4	TRBJ2-3	TRBD1	-	CASSITDRAGTQYF	TGTGCCAGCAGCATAACCGACAGGGCCGGTACGCAGTATTTT
TRBV12-3/TRBV12-4	TRBJ2-2	-	-	CASSPYFVGELFF	TGTGCCAGCAGTCCATACTTCGTAGGGGAGCTGTTTTTT
TRBV11-2	TRBJ1-1	-	-	CASSLGDRPRTNTEAFF	TGTGCCAGCAGCTTAGGTGACAGGCCAAGGACGAACACTGAAGCTTTCTTT
TRBV14	TRBJ1-1	TRBD1	-	CASSQQGAGTEAFF	TGTGCCAGCAGCCAACAGGGGGCTGGGACTGAAGCTTTCTTT
TRBV28	TRBJ2-7	-	-	CASSSRVGTNPHEQYF	TGTGCCAGCAGTTCTAGGGTCGGGACAAATCCCCACGAGCAGTACTTC
TRBV7-2	TRBJ2-5	TRBD2	-	CASSQGLAGGPKETQYF	TGTGCCAGCAGCCAGGGACTAGCGGGAGGGCCCAAAGAGACCCAGTACTTC
TRBV6-4	TRBJ2-7	TRBD2	-	CASSDEGLVTYEQYF	TGTGCCAGCAGTGACGAAGGACTAGTGACCTACGAGCAGTACTTC
TRBV19	TRBJ2-1	-	-	CASRRSNNEQFF	TGTGCCAGTAGGCGGTCAAACAATGAGCAGTTCTTC
TRBV7-2	TRBJ1-2	-	-	CASSPDSDYGYTF	TGTGCCAGCAGCCCCGACAGCGACTATGGCTACACCTTC
TRBV5-1	TRBJ2-1	-	-	CASSPDRPLAEQFF	TGCGCCAGCAGCCCTGATCGTCCACTAGCCGAGCAGTTCTTC
TRBV7-2	TRBJ2-1	TRBD2	-	CASSLSGRDEQFF	TGTGCCAGCAGCTTGAGCGGGAGAGATGAGCAGTTCTTC
TRBV6-5	TRBJ2-1	TRBD2	few	CASSRTSGSYNEQFF	TGTGCCAGCAGTCGGACTAGCGGGTCCTACAATGAGCAGTTCTTC
TRBV27	TRBJ1-4	-	-	CASSLRGGAGEKLFF	TGTGCCAGCAGTTTGCGAGGCGGGGCTGGTGAAAAACTGTTTTTT
TRBV6-5	TRBJ2-2	-	-	CASSSGDVLNTGELFF	TGTGCCAGCAGTTCGGGGGACGTTTTGAACACCGGGGAGCTGTTTTTT
TRBV5-1	TRBJ2-3	TRBD2	-	CASSPGTSGNTDTQYF	TGCGCCAGCAGCCCCGGGACTAGCGGGAACACAGATACGCAGTATTTT
TRBV29-1	TRBJ1-4	-	once	CSVESSLPGEKLFF	TGCAGCGTTGAATCTTCCCTCCCCGGGGAAAAACTGTTTTTT
TRBV24-1	TRBJ2-1	TRBD2	-	CATSDIPGLAGPYNEQFF	TGTGCCACCAGTGACATCCCGGGACTAGCGGGTCCCTACAATGAGCAGTTCTTC
TRBV27	TRBJ2-3	TRBD1	few	CASSQRWTGETTDTQYF	TGTGCCAGCAGTCAGCGGTGGACAGGGGAGACCACAGATACGCAGTATTTT